These 28 T cell receptor beta chains share one sample of origin, sequenced in a study of vaccination and CD4 T cells after COVID-19. TCRdb called the PCR reads again in MiXCR, with one record for every CDR3 protein. In the table there are 20,000 to 25,000 distinct CDR3 sequences, about three fifths of which are singletons. Specimen: CD4+ T cells from blood, collected before SARS-CoV-2 vaccination. These receptors originate from a human donor who had recovered from COVID-19.

J is TRBJ1-2 and V is TRBV27; D perhaps matches TRBD1 (5 bases). V shed 5 bases and J shed 5 bases, with 24 bases lying between them. This CDR3 is built from 17 residues. Germline V CDR1 and CDR2: MNHEY, SMNVEV (reference sequence). The CDR3 DNA follows: TGTGCCAGCAGTCCTATGCCCGGGACGTCCCCTGGATATGGCTACACCTTC. Its protein product is CASSPMPGTSPGYGYTF.

The J gene is TRBJ1-6, the V gene TRBV4-1; TRBD1 matches 9 bases. The germline CDR1 and CDR2 sequences are MGHRA and YSYEKL. This CDR3 spans 16 amino acids. Unmatched junction bases numbered 5, after V lost 2 bases and J lost 6 bases. DNA of the CDR3: TGCGCCAGCAGCCAACCCGGGACAGGGAGTAATTCACCCCTCCACTTT. Encoded protein: CASSQPGTGSNSPLHF.

The gene calls are TRBV7-9 and TRBJ1-4; 10 nucleotides line up with TRBD1. The CDR3 runs to 15 residues. Germline-derived CDR1 and CDR2 are SEHNR and FQNEAQ (reference sequence). V shed 1 base, J shed 7 bases, and the junction held 3 bases outside the gene matches. The CDR3 sequence: CASSLVWDRGEKLFF. CDR3 bases: TGTGCCAGCAGCTTAGTATGGGACAGGGGTGAAAAACTGTTTTTT.

This clonotype appeared a few times. The chain employs TRBV6-1 and TRBJ2-3; D might be TRBD1 or TRBD2, each matching 5 bases. Germline V CDR1 and CDR2: MNHNS, SASEGT. The CDR3 loop spans 14 amino acids. Deletions cut 6 bases from V and 2 bases from J, with 12 bases between. CDR3 sequence (DNA): TGTGCCAGCAGCCAAACCGGGGCCACAGATACGCAGTATTTT. It translates to CASSQTGATDTQYF.

This sequence joins TRBV20-1 and TRBJ1-1; TRBD1 agrees at 11 bases. The CDR3 has 14 residues. V was clipped by 6 bases and J by 6 bases; unmatched bases: 9. CDR1 DFQATT and CDR2 SNEGSKA come from the germline V gene (reference sequence). CDR3 sequence (DNA): TGCAGTGCGACTCCGGGACAGGGGGATTCTGAAGCTTTCTTT. This translates into CSATPGQGDSEAFF.

This clonotype has only one observation. J is TRBJ2-3 and V is TRBV19; D is unclear. The CDR3 is 14 amino acids. CDR1 and CDR2 from the germline V gene are LNHDA and SQIVND (reference sequence). V lost 3 bases and J 1 base, leaving 8 bases between the germline ends. CDR3 amino acids: CASSMRQGTDTQYF. In nucleotides, the CDR3 is TGTGCCAGTAGTATGCGGCAGGGCACAGATACGCAGTATTTT.

This clonotype came up a few times. The chain recombines TRBV10-3 with TRBJ1-5, with D perhaps TRBD1 (5 bases). V was clipped by 2 bases and J by 2 bases, with 13 bases between them. Germline loops: CDR1 ENHRY, CDR2 SYGVKD. The CDR3 covers 16 residues. The chain's CDR3 is CAISEDRQNGNQPQHF. The CDR3, as DNA: TGTGCCATCAGTGAGGACAGACAGAACGGCAATCAGCCCCAGCATTTT.

V and J are TRBV28 and TRBJ1-4; TRBD1 might be the D (6 bases). CDR1 and CDR2 (germline): MDHEN, SYDVKM. CDR3 size: 15 residues. V lost 6 bases and J lost 8, with 19 bases in between. This CDR3 is CASRVGGQTDEKLFF. The CDR3 nucleotides are TGTGCCAGCAGGGTAGGCGGACAGACAGACGAAAAACTGTTTTTT.

The V and J genes are TRBV4-1 and TRBJ2-7, with D uncertain. This CDR3 is 16 amino acids long. V was pared by 0 bases and J by 1 base, with 13 bases between. Germline loops: CDR1 MGHRA, CDR2 YSYEKL. The CDR3 protein is CASSQEWAQDSYEQYF. DNA for the CDR3: TGCGCCAGCAGCCAAGAGTGGGCCCAAGATTCCTACGAGCAGTACTTC.

The chain recombines TRBV6-2 or TRBV6-3 with TRBJ1-5; D is uncertain. Between the trimmed V and J ends, which lost 5 bases and 3 bases, there was a span of 14 bases. CDR3 length: 15 residues. Germline CDR1 reads MNHEY; CDR2 reads SVGEGT. The CDR3 coding sequence is TGTGCCAGCAGTCCGGACGGGCGATTCAATCAGCCCCAGCATTTT. This codes for CASSPDGRFNQPQHF.

This clonotype was recorded only once. This sequence joins TRBV2 and TRBJ1-3; D uncertain. V was shortened by 2 bases and J by 9 bases, with 5 bases between the two germline ends. Germline V gives CDR1 SNHLY, CDR2 FYNNEI. The CDR3 extends over 11 amino acids. CDR3 residues: CASSEFSTIYF. DNA of the CDR3: TGTGCCAGCAGTGAATTTAGCACCATATATTTT. Combining the CDR3 with reference TRBV2 and TRBJ1-3 gives the whole variable domain EPEVTQTPSHQVTQMGQEVILRCVPISNHLYFYWYRQILGQKVEFLVSFYNNEISEKSEIFDDQFSVERPDGSNFTLKIRSTKLEDSAMYFCASSEFSTIYFGEGSWLTVV.

The CDR3 sequence is CASSPTMDSPLHF. CDR3 DNA: TGTGCCAGCAGCCCCACCATGGATTCACCCCTCCACTTT. The chain is built from TRBV7-8 and TRBJ1-6; D not resolved. Trimming cost V 5 bases and J 8 bases, with 10 bases left between them. The CDR3 covers 13 residues. Germline V CDR1 and CDR2: SGHVS, FQNEAQ.

The chain links TRBV20-1 to TRBJ2-5; 8 bases are shared with TRBD1. The ends lost 5 bases at V and 5 bases at J; junction bases unmatched: 10. This CDR3 is 14 amino acids long. Germline-derived CDR1 and CDR2 are DFQATT and SNEGSKA (reference sequence). The CDR3 here is CSAGPDRGSETQYF. The CDR3 DNA sequence: TGCAGTGCTGGACCCGACAGGGGCAGTGAGACCCAGTACTTC.

This clonotype was counted a single time. CDR3: CASSRDRGGGETQYF. The DNA for the CDR3 is TGCGCCAGCAGCCGGGACAGGGGTGGAGGTGAGACCCAGTACTTC. The V gene is TRBV10-2, the J gene TRBJ2-5, with 10 nucleotides matching TRBD1. J was trimmed by 5 bases and V by 6 bases; bases with no gene match: 9. There are 15 residues in the CDR3. Looked up from germline, CDR1 is WSHSY and CDR2 is SAAADI.

This chain connects TRBV19 to TRBJ1-5; 10 bases fit TRBD1. CDR1 is LNHDA, CDR2 SQIVND, per germline (reference sequence). This CDR3 has 17 residues. J gave up 0 bases and V 5 bases, and 7 bases lay outside the gene matches. Here the CDR3 reads CASSRRDRGNSNQPQHF. CDR3 in DNA: TGTGCCAGTAGTCGCCGGGACAGGGGCAATAGCAATCAGCCCCAGCATTTT.

This clonotype was seen a few times. V is TRBV10-3 and J is TRBJ2-3, with no clear D. Trimming pared 5 bases from V and 0 bases from J, leaving 12 bases between. CDR3 size: 15 residues. Germline V gene sequence: CDR1 ENHRY, CDR2 SYGVKD. CDR3 loop: CAISHRSTSTDTQYF. For the CDR3, the DNA is TGTGCCATCAGTCATAGGAGTACTAGCACAGATACGCAGTATTTT.

The genes are TRBV20-1 and TRBJ2-1, with D possibly TRBD2 on 6 matching bases. The germline V gene encodes CDR1 DFQATT and CDR2 SNEGSKA (reference sequence). The ends were cut back, 6 bases at V and 8 bases at J, with 20 bases in the middle. The CDR3 runs 14 residues. CDR3 amino acids: CSAEGAGFRDEQFF. The CDR3 DNA is TGCAGTGCGGAGGGTGCGGGATTCCGCGATGAGCAGTTCTTC.

In the case of this clonotype: One end of the junction is discordant with germline, which a read error may explain. The genes are TRBV12-3 or TRBV12-4 and TRBJ2-7, with D possibly being TRBD2 (5 bases). The CDR3 spans 15 residues. The CDR3 loop reads CASRLGLAHSYEQYF. For the CDR3, the DNA is TGTGCCAGCAGATTAGGGCTAGCTCACTCCTACGAGCAGTACTTC.

The chain is built from TRBV7-3 and TRBJ1-1, with D tentatively TRBD1 (5 bases). The V end lost 2 bases, the J end lost 0 bases, and 7 bases lay between the germline ends. Per the germline V gene, CDR1 is SGHTA and CDR2 is FQGTGA. This CDR3 has 14 residues. CDR3 bases: TGTGCCAGCAGCTTAGCAGGGTTGAACACTGAAGCTTTCTTT. This gives the protein CASSLAGLNTEAFF.

This clonotype was detected a few times. This chain joins TRBV6-5 and TRBJ1-6, with no clear D. This CDR3 contains 14 residues. V lost 2 bases, J lost 5 bases, and 7 bases lay in between. Germline CDR1 reads MNHEY; CDR2 reads SVGAGI. CDR3 sequence reads: CASSYGLHNSPLHF. CDR3 in DNA: TGTGCCAGCAGTTACGGCCTCCATAATTCACCCCTCCACTTT.

The chain employs TRBV4-1 and TRBJ1-6, with a tentative D call TRBD1 (5 bases). Germline CDR1 MGHRA, CDR2 YSYEKL. V lost 8 bases and J lost 7, with 18 bases in between. The length of the CDR3 is 15 residues. The CDR3 coding sequence is TGCGCCAGCGGGGAAGGGAGGGGACGCAATTCACCCCTCCACTTT. Residues: CASGEGRGRNSPLHF.

This clonotype has a handful of counts. This chain links TRBV7-7 with TRBJ1-1; D remains unclear. The CDR3 is 15 amino acids. The germline V and J ends were trimmed by 1 base and 0 bases, with 9 bases remaining between them. Germline V gene data show CDR1 as SSHAT and CDR2 as FNYEAQ (reference sequence). The CDR3 coding sequence is TGTGCCAGCAGCTTAGGTCCTGGGATGAACACTGAAGCTTTCTTT. It codes for CASSLGPGMNTEAFF.

In the case of this clonotype: The junction departs from the called germline gene at one end, perhaps through a read error. V gene TRBV20-1 combines with J gene TRBJ2-1; 10 bases are shared with TRBD2. The CDR3 contains 14 residues. Germline V gene lookup returns CDR1 DFQATT and CDR2 SNEGSKA (reference sequence). The CDR3 protein is CSAPDGTSVTNSVF. DNA for the CDR3: TGCAGTGCCCCCGACGGGACTAGCGTCACAAATTCGGTCTTC.

This clonotype was counted a single time. The chain couples TRBV6-1 to TRBJ2-1; 9 bases agree with TRBD2. V lost 8 bases and J lost 0; bases outside the gene matches: 5. The CDR3 has 15 amino acids. Per germline, CDR1 MNHNS and CDR2 SASEGT. Written as DNA, the CDR3 is TGTGCCAGCGGGGCTAGCGGGGTCTCCTACAATGAGCAGTTCTTC. Residues: CASGASGVSYNEQFF.

This clonotype appeared a few times. This chain's CDR3 is CASSYPTGSRGHETQYF. For the CDR3, the DNA is TGTGCCAGCAGTTACCCCACCGGCTCCAGAGGGCACGAGACCCAGTACTTC. V usage is TRBV6-5 and J usage is TRBJ2-5; TRBD2 is a possible D gene (5 bases). Trimming cost V 2 bases and J 5 bases, with 21 bases left between them. CDR1 is MNHEY, CDR2 SVGAGI, per germline. CDR3 length: 17 amino acids.

This clonotype was found a few times. The J gene is TRBJ2-5, the V gene TRBV6-5; D gene ambiguous. Between the trimmed V and J ends, which lost 2 bases and 4 bases, there was a span of 14 bases. Germline V lookup: CDR1 MNHEY, CDR2 SVGAGI. The CDR3 spans 15 residues. The CDR3 DNA reads TGTGCCAGCAGTTACGCCGGCCTTCTTGGAGAGACCCAGTACTTC. Its protein is CASSYAGLLGETQYF.

The chain joins TRBV15 to TRBJ1-5, with D uncertain. The CDR3 has 18 amino acids. V was cut by 1 base and J by 2 bases, with 18 bases left in between. Germline CDR1 reads LNHNV; CDR2 reads YYDKDF (reference sequence). CDR3 sequence (DNA): TGTGCCACCAGCAGAGCGGCAGATCTCTTAGAGGGCAATCAGCCCCAGCATTTT. This gives the protein CATSRAADLLEGNQPQHF.

The CDR3 here is CASSATGSPNEKLFF. The CDR3 coding sequence is TGTGCCAGCAGTGCGACAGGGTCCCCTAATGAAAAACTGTTTTTT. This chain joins TRBV6-4 and TRBJ1-4, with 7 nucleotides matching TRBD1. V dropped 4 bases and J dropped 3; count of bases not matched to a gene: 5. The CDR3 is 15 residues long. Germline values: CDR1 MRHNA, CDR2 SNTAGT.